The next 29 T cell receptor beta chains were all read from a single sample in a study of blood T cell repertoires in COVID-19. The table came from immunoSEQ multiplex PCR; TCRdb's copy has only in-frame clones and leaves some out. The sample yields some 200,000 clones, roughly 86% seen once. The sample was peripheral blood. The receptors come from a man aged 35 to 55 with active or convalescent COVID-19.

The gene calls are TRBV5-1 and TRBJ2-7; TRBD1 agrees at 9 bases. The junction had 5 bases not matched to a gene; V was cut back by 3 bases and J by 4 bases. The V gene's germline CDR1 is SGHRS and CDR2 YFSETQ. CDR3 size: 14 residues. This CDR3 reads CASSSGTGWYEQYF. CDR3 nucleotides: TGCGCCAGCAGCTCCGGGACAGGGTGGTACGAGCAGTACTTC.

The sample holds a few counts of this clone. This chain connects TRBV30 to TRBJ1-1; maybe TRBD1 (5 bases). This CDR3 is built from 16 residues. Trimming left V 6 bases short and J 0 bases short, with 20 bases between. Germline V CDR1 and CDR2: GTSNPN, SVGIG (reference sequence). The CDR3 loop reads CACNTGGVFMNTEAFF. CDR3 in DNA: TGTGCCTGCAATACCGGGGGGGTCTTCATGAACACTGAAGCTTTCTTT.

CDR3 sequence reads: CASRPSTGVTQSGYTF. The CDR3 DNA follows: TGCGCCAGCAGACCTTCCACAGGGGTTACCCAGAGTGGCTACACCTTC. The chain has TRBV5-1 and TRBJ1-2, with 7 positions matching TRBD1. V lost 5 bases and J lost 7; bases outside the gene matches: 17. The CDR3 covers 16 residues. Per germline, CDR1 SGHRS and CDR2 YFSETQ.

The chain recombines TRBV5-4 with TRBJ1-2; the match to TRBD1 covers 7 bases. The V gene end was trimmed by 4 bases and the J gene end by 2 bases; junction bases not matched to a gene: 5. The CDR3 totals 14 residues. CDR1 SGHNT and CDR2 YYREEE come from the germline V gene (reference sequence). CDR3 nucleotides: TGTGCCAGCAGCCCCCGGACAGGAAACTATGGCTACACCTTC. Translation gives CASSPRTGNYGYTF.

This chain links TRBV9 with TRBJ2-3, with D perhaps TRBD2 (6 bases). V was trimmed by 0 bases and J by 0 bases, leaving 8 bases between them. The length of the CDR3 is 15 residues. Germline lookup yields CDR1 SGDLS and CDR2 YYNGEE. Written as DNA, the CDR3 is TGTGCCAGCAGCGTAGATGCGGGAAGCACAGATACGCAGTATTTT. Translated: CASSVDAGSTDTQYF.

The rearrangement links TRBV2 to TRBJ2-2; the D gene is possibly TRBD2 (6 bases). Germline CDR1 reads SNHLY; CDR2 reads FYNNEI. This CDR3 comprises 15 residues. Trimming shortened V by 3 bases and J by 7 bases, and 15 bases separated the two germline ends. The CDR3 DNA sequence: TGTGCCAGCAGTGAGGAGGGTAGGGGCGGCGGGGAGCTGTTTTTT. Amino acid sequence: CASSEEGRGGGELFF.

As DNA, the CDR3 is TGTGCCAGTAGTACCTCGACAGGGGGCGCCTATCAGCCCCAGCATTTT. Its protein is CASSTSTGGAYQPQHF. The J gene is TRBJ1-5, the V gene TRBV19; TRBD1 matches 10 bases. From germline, CDR1 is LNHDA and CDR2 SQIVND (reference sequence). With V trimmed by 4 bases and J by 5 bases, 8 bases remained unmatched. This CDR3 comprises 16 residues.

The rearrangement links TRBV28 to TRBJ1-1; the match to TRBD1 covers 10 bases. Germline CDR1 and CDR2: MDHEN and SYDVKM. Germline trimming cut 9 bases from V and 6 bases from J; bases unmatched to any gene: 4. The CDR3 loop spans 12 amino acids. CDR3 bases: TGTGCCAGTGGGACAGGGGTTGCTGAAGCTTTCTTT. Its translation: CASGTGVAEAFF.

This clone was seen more than once but under ten times. Other DNA variants within this sample encode the same CDR3. The CDR3 coding sequence is TGTGCCAGTAGTATCTTCGGGACAGGTAATCAGCCCCAGCATTTT. Translating it yields CASSIFGTGNQPQHF. The V gene is TRBV19, the J gene TRBJ1-5; TRBD1 matches at 8 bases. Germline trimming cut 3 bases from V and 4 bases from J; bases unmatched to any gene: 5. Germline V gene lookup returns CDR1 LNHDA and CDR2 SQIVND (reference sequence). The CDR3 has 15 amino acids.

The chain has TRBV2 and TRBJ2-6, with 10 bases identical to TRBD1. V dropped 6 bases and J dropped 3; count of bases not matched to a gene: 11. This CDR3 has 18 residues. Germline CDR1 SNHLY, CDR2 FYNNEI. This CDR3 reads CASRPGTGVLRGANVLTF. In DNA form, the CDR3 reads TGTGCCAGCAGACCCGGGACAGGGGTCTTGCGTGGGGCCAACGTCCTGACTTTC.

The CDR3 protein is CASSWTHTGELFF. The CDR3 coding sequence is TGTGCCAGTAGTTGGACTCACACCGGGGAGCTGTTTTTT. The chain is built from TRBV19 and TRBJ2-2, with a weak D call TRBD2 (5 bases). Germline V gives CDR1 LNHDA, CDR2 SQIVND (reference sequence). The V and J ends lost 5 bases and 3 bases respectively, with 7 bases between them. This CDR3 is 13 amino acids long.

This clone was detected only a few times. This chain links TRBV28 with TRBJ1-5; no firm D call. The CDR3 has 11 amino acids. Germline V gene data show CDR1 as MDHEN and CDR2 as SYDVKM. The V gene lost 4 bases and the J gene lost 6 bases, with 4 bases spanning the gap. The CDR3 DNA follows: TGTGCCAGCAGTTCGGGTCAGCCCCAGCATTTT. This encodes CASSSGQPQHF.

The chain has TRBV5-6 and TRBJ1-2, with D unresolved. This CDR3 is 11 amino acids long. Germline assignment: CDR1 SGHDT and CDR2 YYEEEE. The germline V and J ends were trimmed by 4 bases and 5 bases, with 6 bases remaining between them. The CDR3 is CASSAGYGYTF. CDR3 DNA: TGTGCCAGCAGCGCGGGGTATGGCTACACCTTC.

The chain combines TRBV29-1 with TRBJ1-1; D is ambiguous. Germline loops: CDR1 SQVTM, CDR2 ANQGSEA. This CDR3 comprises 13 residues. With 0 bases removed from V and 0 bases from J, the gap between germline ends came to 5 bases. The CDR3 nucleotides are TGCAGCGTTGAAGAACGGTTGAACACTGAAGCTTTCTTT. It codes for CSVEERLNTEAFF. Drawing the rest from reference TRBV29-1 and TRBJ1-1, the complete variable domain is SAVISQKPSRDICQRGTSLTIQCQVDSQVTMMFWYRQQPGQSLTLIATANQGSEATYESGFVIDKFPISRPNLTFSTLTVSNMSPEDSSIYLCSVEERLNTEAFFGQGTRLTVV.

The chain links TRBV19 to TRBJ2-7, with D possibly TRBD1 on 5 matching bases. Trimming took 3 bases from V and 7 from J, leaving 10 bases between them. This CDR3 region has 12 residues. In germline, CDR1 is LNHDA, CDR2 SQIVND (reference sequence). CDR3 DNA sequence: TGTGCCAGTAGTATTGGGGCTGGGGAGCAGTACTTC. The encoded protein is CASSIGAGEQYF.

The chain carries TRBV19 and TRBJ2-7; tentative D call: TRBD1 (6 bases). Germline V CDR1 and CDR2: LNHDA, SQIVND (reference sequence). This CDR3 is 17 amino acids long. Trimming pared 4 bases from V and 2 bases from J, leaving 21 bases between. The CDR3 DNA reads TGTGCCAGTAGTACCGACCTCCGGGACAATCAACCCTACGAGCAGTACTTC. It specifies CASSTDLRDNQPYEQYF.

The chain employs TRBV5-1 and TRBJ1-2; D gene ambiguous. The CDR3 extends over 13 amino acids. The ends were cut back, 0 bases at V and 4 bases at J, with 7 bases in the middle. The germline V gene has CDR1 SGHRS and CDR2 YFSETQ. CDR3 amino acids: CASSLGGVYGYTF. CDR3 sequence (DNA): TGCGCCAGCAGCTTGGGGGGAGTCTATGGCTACACCTTC. Looking up the rest from reference TRBV5-1 and TRBJ1-2 gives the full variable domain: KAGVTQTPRYLIKTRGQQVTLSCSPISGHRSVSWYQQTPGQGLQFLFEYFSETQRNKGNFPGRFSGRQFSNSRSEMNVSTLELGDSALYLCASSLGGVYGYTFGSGTRLTVV.

This chain joins TRBV7-3 and TRBJ2-3; TRBD1 might be the D (6 bases). The V gene's germline CDR1 is SGHTA and CDR2 FQGTGA. V was clipped by 0 bases and J by 2 bases, with 9 bases between them. This CDR3 comprises 15 residues. CDR3 bases: TGTGCCAGCAGCTTAACGGGACATCACACAGATACGCAGTATTTT. Translation: CASSLTGHHTDTQYF.

As DNA, the CDR3 is TGTGCCTGGAAGGGGGGGGGTGCGTATACGCAGTATTTT. Translated: CAWKGGGAYTQYF. The V call is TRBV30, the J call TRBJ2-3, with D tentatively TRBD2 (7 bases). Trimming took off 4 bases at V and 7 bases at J, with 15 bases between the two ends. Germline lookup yields CDR1 GTSNPN and CDR2 SVGIG (reference sequence). CDR3 length: 13 amino acids.

The genes are TRBV7-9 and TRBJ2-3, with D uncertain. CDR1 is SEHNR and CDR2 is FQNEAQ in the germline V gene (reference sequence). Trimming cost V 2 bases and J 5 bases, with 2 bases left between them. The CDR3 length is 11 residues. CDR3 amino acids: CASSLQDTQYF. The DNA for the CDR3 is TGTGCCAGCAGCTTACAAGATACGCAGTATTTT.

This clone was seen only a few times. The V gene is TRBV4-3, the J gene TRBJ1-4; tentative D call: TRBD1 (5 bases). V gave up 4 bases and J gave up 2 bases, with 11 bases separating them. The CDR3 has 15 amino acids. Germline values: CDR1 LGHNA, CDR2 YSLEER. This CDR3 is CASSRRWGTNEKLFF. The CDR3 nucleotides read TGCGCCAGCAGCCGACGTTGGGGCACTAATGAAAAACTGTTTTTT.

This clone showed up just once. The rearrangement links TRBV16 to TRBJ2-1, with 10 bases matching TRBD2. The V and J ends lost 0 bases and 10 bases, in that order; junction bases with no gene match: 6. Germline-derived CDR1 and CDR2 are KGHSY and FQNENV. The CDR3 is 15 residues long. The CDR3 loop is CASSQSSGGAREQFF. The CDR3 DNA follows: TGTGCCAGCAGCCAATCCAGCGGGGGGGCGAGGGAGCAGTTCTTC. Full variable domain (remainder filled in from reference TRBV16 and TRBJ2-1): GEEVAQTPKHLVRGEGQKAKLYCAPIKGHSYVFWYQQVLKNEFKFLISFQNENVFDETGMPKERFSAKCLPNSPCSLEIQATKLEDSAVYFCASSQSSGGAREQFFGPGTRLTVL.

The chain carries TRBV6-5 and TRBJ2-1, with 8 bases aligning to TRBD1. There are 14 residues in the CDR3. Germline V gene data show CDR1 as MNHEY and CDR2 as SVGAGI. V lost 9 bases to trimming and J lost 0 bases; unmatched junction nucleotides: 4. This CDR3 reads CASGQGISYNEQFF. The CDR3 DNA sequence: TGTGCCAGTGGACAGGGAATCTCCTACAATGAGCAGTTCTTC.

The V gene is TRBV2, the J gene TRBJ2-5, with 14 bases identical to TRBD2. CDR3 length: 16 residues. CDR1 is SNHLY, CDR2 FYNNEI, per germline. V was pared by 6 bases and J by 0 bases, with 3 bases of the junction left unmatched. For the CDR3, the DNA is TGTGCCAGCAGCGGGACTAGCGGGGGTTACCAAGAGACCCAGTACTTC. It encodes CASSGTSGGYQETQYF.

This clone showed up just a few times. This rearrangement joins TRBV25-1 to TRBJ1-4, with TRBD1 matching 8 bases. Germline V gives CDR1 MGHDK, CDR2 SYGVNS. There are 13 residues in the CDR3. Trimming at V came to 7 bases and at J to 4 bases, leaving 2 bases not matched to a gene. This CDR3 reads CASIDRGNEKLFF. For the CDR3, the DNA is TGTGCCAGCATAGACAGGGGTAATGAAAAACTGTTTTTT.

V is TRBV28 and J is TRBJ2-1; 9 nucleotides match TRBD2. J was trimmed by 4 bases and V by 7 bases; bases with no gene match: 5. The CDR3 is 14 amino acids. Per germline, CDR1 MDHEN and CDR2 SYDVKM. CDR3 region: CASTTTSGYNEQFF. CDR3 bases: TGTGCCAGCACGACGACTAGCGGTTACAATGAGCAGTTCTTC. The full variable domain, completed using reference TRBV28 and TRBJ2-1, is DVKVTQSSRYLVKRTGEKVFLECVQDMDHENMFWYRQDPGLGLRLIYFSYDVKMKEKGDIPEGYSVSREKKERFSLILESASTNQTSMYLCASTTTSGYNEQFFGPGTRLTVL.

This chain joins TRBV18 and TRBJ2-7; perhaps TRBD1 as D (5 bases). The CDR3 has 14 residues. The V end lost 1 base, the J end lost 2 bases, and 9 bases lay between the germline ends. Germline V CDR1 and CDR2: KGHSH, LQKENI. In nucleotides, the CDR3 is TGTGCCAGCTCACCACGGGGCGAAACCTACGAGCAGTACTTC. Its protein product is CASSPRGETYEQYF.

The chain uses TRBV27 and TRBJ2-1; 13 bases match TRBD2. In germline, CDR1 is MNHEY, CDR2 SMNVEV (reference sequence). This CDR3 region has 17 residues. J was trimmed by 4 bases and V by 6 bases; bases with no gene match: 9. The CDR3 here is CASSPRTSGSTYNEQFF. The CDR3 nucleotides read TGTGCCAGCAGCCCAAGGACTAGCGGGAGCACATACAATGAGCAGTTCTTC.

The chain employs TRBV29-1 and TRBJ1-1; 10 bases are shared with TRBD1. CDR3 size: 17 residues. V dropped 5 bases and J dropped 0; count of bases not matched to a gene: 12. CDR1 SQVTM and CDR2 ANQGSEA come from the germline V gene. The CDR3 DNA reads TGCAGCGTTACGATCGCCTTAGGACAGGGGGTGAACACTGAAGCTTTCTTT. Its protein is CSVTIALGQGVNTEAFF. The whole variable domain, filled in from reference TRBV29-1 and TRBJ1-1, reads SAVISQKPSRDICQRGTSLTIQCQVDSQVTMMFWYRQQPGQSLTLIATANQGSEATYESGFVIDKFPISRPNLTFSTLTVSNMSPEDSSIYLCSVTIALGQGVNTEAFFGQGTRLTVV.